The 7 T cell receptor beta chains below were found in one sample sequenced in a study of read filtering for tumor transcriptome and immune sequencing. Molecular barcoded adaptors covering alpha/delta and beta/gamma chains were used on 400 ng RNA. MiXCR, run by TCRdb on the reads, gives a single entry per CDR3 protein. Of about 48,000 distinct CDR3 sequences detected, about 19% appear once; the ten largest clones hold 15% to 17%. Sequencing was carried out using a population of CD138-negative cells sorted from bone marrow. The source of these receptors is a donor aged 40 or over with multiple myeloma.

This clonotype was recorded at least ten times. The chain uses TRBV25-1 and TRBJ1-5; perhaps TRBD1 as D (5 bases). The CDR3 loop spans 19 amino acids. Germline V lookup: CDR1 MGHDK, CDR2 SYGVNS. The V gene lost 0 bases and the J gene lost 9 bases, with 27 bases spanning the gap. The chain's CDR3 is CASSEYGWPPGRGRSPQHF. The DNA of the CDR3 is TGTGCCAGCAGTGAATATGGATGGCCCCCAGGGAGGGGAAGGTCGCCCCAGCATTTT. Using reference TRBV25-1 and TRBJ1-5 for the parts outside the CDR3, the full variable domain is EADIYQTPRYLVIGTGKKITLECSQTMGHDKMYWYQQDPGMELHLIHYSYGVNSTEKGDLSSESTVSRIRTEHFPLTLESARPSHTSQYLCASSEYGWPPGRGRSPQHFGDGTRLSIL.

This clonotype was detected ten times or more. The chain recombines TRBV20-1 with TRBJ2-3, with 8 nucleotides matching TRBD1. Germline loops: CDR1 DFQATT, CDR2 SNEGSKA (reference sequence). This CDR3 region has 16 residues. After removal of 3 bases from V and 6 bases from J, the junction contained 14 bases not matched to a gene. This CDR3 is CSASPTTGGPRDTQYF. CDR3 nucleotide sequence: TGCAGTGCTAGCCCGACTACAGGGGGTCCCAGGGATACGCAGTATTTT.

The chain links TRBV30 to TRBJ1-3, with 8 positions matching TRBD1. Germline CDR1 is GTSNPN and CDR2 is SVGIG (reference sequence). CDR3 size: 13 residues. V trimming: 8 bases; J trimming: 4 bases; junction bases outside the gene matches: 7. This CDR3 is CAGQGSLGNTIYF. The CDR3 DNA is TGTGCCGGACAGGGTTCTCTCGGAAACACCATATATTTT. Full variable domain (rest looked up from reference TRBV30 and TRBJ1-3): SQTIHQWPATLVQPVGSPLSLECTVEGTSNPNLYWYRQAAGRGLQLLFYSVGIGQISSEVPQNLSASRPQDRQFILSSKKLLLSDSGFYLCAGQGSLGNTIYFGEGSWLTVV.

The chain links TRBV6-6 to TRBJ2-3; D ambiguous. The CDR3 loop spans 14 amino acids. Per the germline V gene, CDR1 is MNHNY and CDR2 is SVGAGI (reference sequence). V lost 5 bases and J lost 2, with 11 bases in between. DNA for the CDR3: TGTGCCAGCAGTACCCGGCGACCCACAGATACGCAGTATTTT. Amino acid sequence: CASSTRRPTDTQYF.

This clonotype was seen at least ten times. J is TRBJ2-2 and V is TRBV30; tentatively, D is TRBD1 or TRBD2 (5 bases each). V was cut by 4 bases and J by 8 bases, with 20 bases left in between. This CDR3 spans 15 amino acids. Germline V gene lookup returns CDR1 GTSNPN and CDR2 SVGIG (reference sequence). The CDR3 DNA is TGTGCCTGGACGAGTGGGCAGGGACCGGCGGGGGAGCTGTTTTTT. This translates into CAWTSGQGPAGELFF.

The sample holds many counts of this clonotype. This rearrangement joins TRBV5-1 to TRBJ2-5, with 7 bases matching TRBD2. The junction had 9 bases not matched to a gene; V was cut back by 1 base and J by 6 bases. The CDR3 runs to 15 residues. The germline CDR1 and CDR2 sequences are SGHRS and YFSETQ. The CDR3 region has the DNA TGCGCCAGCAGCTTGCTCTCGCGGCGGGAGCAGACCCAGTACTTC. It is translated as CASSLLSRREQTQYF. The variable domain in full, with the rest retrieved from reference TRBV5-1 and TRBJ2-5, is KAGVTQTPRYLIKTRGQQVTLSCSPISGHRSVSWYQQTPGQGLQFLFEYFSETQRNKGNFPGRFSGRQFSNSRSEMNVSTLELGDSALYLCASSLLSRREQTQYFGPGTRLLVL.

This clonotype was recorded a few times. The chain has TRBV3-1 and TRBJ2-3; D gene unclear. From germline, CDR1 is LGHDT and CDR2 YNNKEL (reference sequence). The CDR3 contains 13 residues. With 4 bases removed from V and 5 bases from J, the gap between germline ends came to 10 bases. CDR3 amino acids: CASSPASGDTQYF. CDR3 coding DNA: TGTGCCAGCAGCCCCGCCTCCGGAGATACGCAGTATTTT.